The clone carrying this T cell receptor (beta chain) has more than one count but fewer than ten. Its specificity is not known. The source material, RNA transcripts, was used to amplify TCR beta CDR3 regions. Primed by the HTBI set, a first-round RT-PCR was run on the TCR CDR3. TCRdb analysed the multiplex PCR reads with MiXCR anew, one entry per CDR3 protein. The sample has about 160,000 distinct CDR3 sequences, 9.4% seen once. These data belong to a study of T cells in Graves' hyperthyroidism and ophthalmopathy. Whole-study context: Peripheral blood was taken when the disease was first diagnosed, before any treatment began. Study-level findings and limits: Researchers found most expanded thyroid clonotypes above 0.001 in blood as well.

PBMCs were collected from an approximately 10 ml volume of fresh peripheral blood. The CDR3 covers 15 residues. Between the trimmed V and J ends, which lost 1 base and 4 bases, there was a span of 13 bases. CDR1 MGHRA and CDR2 YSYEKL come from the germline V gene. The V and J genes are TRBV4-1 and TRBJ1-1, with D hard to call. The specimen was blood. This sequence was found in a woman aged 18-29 years with Graves' hyperthyroidism that later progressed to Graves' ophthalmopathy. In DNA form, the CDR3 reads TGCGCCAGCAGCCAAGTCGGGGTGGGGAGCACTGAAGCTTTCTTT. Residues: CASSQVGVGSTEAFF.